The present T cell receptor (beta chain) was sequenced within a study of blood T cell repertoires in COVID-19. Study summary: From the United States, Italy and Spain came samples of acute and convalescent COVID-19. PBMCs, B-cell-depleted T cells, or T cells provided the cDNA or gDNA that made up the material.

Trimming removed 4 bases from V and 2 bases from J; junction bases left unmatched: 2. Germline V gene sequence: CDR1 SGHNT, CDR2 YYREEE (reference sequence). This CDR3 has 14 residues. As originally analysed: Nucleated cell number was recorded as an estimate derived from reference gene primer amplification. Method: immunoSEQ multiplex PCR; TCRdb's copy keeps in-frame clones and lacks some. V and J calls and clone size are as listed in that table; D and trimming were resolved from the DNA. Found here are 120,000 to 150,000 clones, over 80% of them singletons; the top ten hold about 6%. The chain has TRBV5-4 and TRBJ2-5; 10 bases match TRBD2. Sequencing input: peripheral blood. This clonotype was obtained from an elderly man with acute or convalescent COVID-19. CDR3 region: CASSISGGQETQYF. The CDR3 DNA follows: TGTGCCAGCAGCATTAGCGGGGGGCAAGAGACCCAGTACTTC. Full variable domain (rest looked up from reference TRBV5-4 and TRBJ2-5): ETGVTQSPTHLIKTRGQQVTLRCSSQSGHNTVSWYQQALGQGPQFIFQYYREEENGRGNFPPRFSGLQFPNYSSELNVNALELDDSALYLCASSISGGQETQYFGPGTRLLVL.